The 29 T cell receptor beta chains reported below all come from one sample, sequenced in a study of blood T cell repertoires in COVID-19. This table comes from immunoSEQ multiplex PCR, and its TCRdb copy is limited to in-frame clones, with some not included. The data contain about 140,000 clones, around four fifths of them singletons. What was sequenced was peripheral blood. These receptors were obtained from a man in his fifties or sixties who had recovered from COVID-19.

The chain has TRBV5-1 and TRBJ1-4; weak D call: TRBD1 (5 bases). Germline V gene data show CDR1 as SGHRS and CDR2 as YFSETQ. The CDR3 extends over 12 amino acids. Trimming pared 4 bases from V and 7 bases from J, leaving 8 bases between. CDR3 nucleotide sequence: TGCGCCAGCAGCGGGCAGGGTGAAAAACTGTTTTTT. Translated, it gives CASSGQGEKLFF.

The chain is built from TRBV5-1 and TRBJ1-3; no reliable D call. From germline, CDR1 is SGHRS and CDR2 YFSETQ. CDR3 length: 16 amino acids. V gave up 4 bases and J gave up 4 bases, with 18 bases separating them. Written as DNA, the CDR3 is TGCGCCAGCAGCCCCAATCGACATAATGGAGGAAACACCATATATTTT. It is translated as CASSPNRHNGGNTIYF.

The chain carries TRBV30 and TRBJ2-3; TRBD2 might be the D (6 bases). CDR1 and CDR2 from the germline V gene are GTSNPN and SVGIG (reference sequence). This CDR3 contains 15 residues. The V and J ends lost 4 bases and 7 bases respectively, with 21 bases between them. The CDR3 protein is CAWTRTGAPRNTQYF. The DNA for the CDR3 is TGTGCCTGGACACGGACGGGAGCCCCGCGGAATACGCAGTATTTT.

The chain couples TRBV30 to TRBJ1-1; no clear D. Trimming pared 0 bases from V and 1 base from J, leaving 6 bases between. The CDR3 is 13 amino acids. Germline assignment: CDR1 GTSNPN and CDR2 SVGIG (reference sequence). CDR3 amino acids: CAWSVLSNTEAFF. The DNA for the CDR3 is TGTGCCTGGAGTGTACTTTCGAACACTGAAGCTTTCTTT.

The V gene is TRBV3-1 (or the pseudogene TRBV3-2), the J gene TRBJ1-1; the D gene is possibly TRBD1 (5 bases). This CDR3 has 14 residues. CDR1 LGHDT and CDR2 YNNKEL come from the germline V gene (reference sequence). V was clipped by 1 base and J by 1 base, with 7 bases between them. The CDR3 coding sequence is TGTGCCAGCAGCCAAGTCGGGGGGAACACTGAAGCTTTCTTT. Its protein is CASSQVGGNTEAFF.

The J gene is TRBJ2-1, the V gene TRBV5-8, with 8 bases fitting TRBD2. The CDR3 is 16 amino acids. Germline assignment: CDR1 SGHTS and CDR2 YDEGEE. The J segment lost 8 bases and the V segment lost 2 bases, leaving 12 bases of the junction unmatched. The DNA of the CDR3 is TGTGCCAGCAGCTTCCTCCTTTTGACTAGCGTCCATGAGCAGTTCTTC. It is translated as CASSFLLLTSVHEQFF. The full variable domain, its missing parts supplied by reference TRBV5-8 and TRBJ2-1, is EAGVTQSPTHLIKTRGQQATLRCSPISGHTSVYWYQQALGLGLQFLLWYDEGEERNRGNFPPRFSGRQFPNYSSELNVNALELEDSALYLCASSFLLLTSVHEQFFGPGTRLTVL.

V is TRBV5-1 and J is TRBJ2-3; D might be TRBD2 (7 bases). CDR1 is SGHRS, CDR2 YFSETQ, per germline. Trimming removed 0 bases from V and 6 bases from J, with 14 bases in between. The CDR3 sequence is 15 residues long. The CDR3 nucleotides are TGCGCCAGCAGCTTGGAGGGGGGGCTCTCCGATACGCAGTATTTT. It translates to CASSLEGGLSDTQYF.

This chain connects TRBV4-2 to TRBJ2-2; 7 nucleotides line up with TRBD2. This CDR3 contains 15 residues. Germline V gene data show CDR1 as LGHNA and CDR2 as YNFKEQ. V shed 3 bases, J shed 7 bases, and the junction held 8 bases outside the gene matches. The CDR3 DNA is TGTGCCAGCAGCCAGGGCGGACTAGTAGGCGGGGAGCTGTTTTTT. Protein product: CASSQGGLVGGELFF.

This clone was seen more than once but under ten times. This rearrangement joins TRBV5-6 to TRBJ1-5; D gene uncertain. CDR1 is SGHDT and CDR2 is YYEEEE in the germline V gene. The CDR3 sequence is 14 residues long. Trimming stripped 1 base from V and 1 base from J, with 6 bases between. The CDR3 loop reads CASSLWQSNQPQHF. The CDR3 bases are TGTGCCAGCAGCTTGTGGCAAAGCAATCAGCCCCAGCATTTT. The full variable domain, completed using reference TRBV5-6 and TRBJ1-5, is DAGVTQSPTHLIKTRGQQVTLRCSPKSGHDTVSWYQQALGQGPQFIFQYYEEEERQRGNFPDRFSGHQFPNYSSELNVNALLLGDSALYLCASSLWQSNQPQHFGDGTRLSIL.

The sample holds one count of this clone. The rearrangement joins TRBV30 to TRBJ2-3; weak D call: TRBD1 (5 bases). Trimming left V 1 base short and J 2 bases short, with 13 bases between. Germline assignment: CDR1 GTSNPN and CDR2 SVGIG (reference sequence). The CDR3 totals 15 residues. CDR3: CAWSGGIQATDTQYF. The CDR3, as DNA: TGTGCCTGGAGTGGGGGCATCCAGGCCACAGATACGCAGTATTTT.

CDR3 residues: CASSYPDRTDYNEQFF. CDR3 coding DNA: TGTGCCAGCAGCTACCCCGACAGGACAGACTACAATGAGCAGTTCTTC. This chain connects TRBV7-3 to TRBJ2-1; possible D gene TRBD1, 6 bases. The CDR3 totals 16 residues. Looked up from germline, CDR1 is SGHTA and CDR2 is FQGTGA. The ends were cut back, 4 bases at V and 3 bases at J, with 16 bases in the middle.

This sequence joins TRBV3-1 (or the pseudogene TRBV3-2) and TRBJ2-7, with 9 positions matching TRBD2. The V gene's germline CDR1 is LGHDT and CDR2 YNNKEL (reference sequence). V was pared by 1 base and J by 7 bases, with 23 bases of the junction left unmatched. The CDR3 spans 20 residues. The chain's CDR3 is CASSQVAGRVAGVPTGEQYF. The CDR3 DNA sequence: TGTGCCAGCAGCCAAGTTGCAGGGCGGGTAGCGGGAGTTCCTACGGGGGAGCAGTACTTC.

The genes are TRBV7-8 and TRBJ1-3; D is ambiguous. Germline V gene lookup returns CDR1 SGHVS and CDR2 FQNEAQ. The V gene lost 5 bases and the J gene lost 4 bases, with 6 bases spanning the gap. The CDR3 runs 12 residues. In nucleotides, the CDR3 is TGTGCCAGCAGCCCTGTGGGAAACACCATATATTTT. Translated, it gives CASSPVGNTIYF.

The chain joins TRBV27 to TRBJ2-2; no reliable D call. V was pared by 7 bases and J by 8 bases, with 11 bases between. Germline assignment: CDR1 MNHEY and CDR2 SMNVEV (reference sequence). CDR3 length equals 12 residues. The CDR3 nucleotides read TGTGCCAGCACGAGAAGAGGAGGGGAGCTGTTTTTT. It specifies CASTRRGGELFF.

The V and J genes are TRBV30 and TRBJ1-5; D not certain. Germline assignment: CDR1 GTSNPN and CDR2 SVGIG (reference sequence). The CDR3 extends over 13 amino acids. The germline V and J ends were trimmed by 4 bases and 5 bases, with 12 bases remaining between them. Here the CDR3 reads CAWTPGPYQPQHF. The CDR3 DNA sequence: TGTGCCTGGACCCCTGGGCCTTATCAGCCCCAGCATTTT. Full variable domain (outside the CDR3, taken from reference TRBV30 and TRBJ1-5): SQTIHQWPATLVQPVGSPLSLECTVEGTSNPNLYWYRQAAGRGLQLLFYSVGIGQISSEVPQNLSASRPQDRQFILSSKKLLLSDSGFYLCAWTPGPYQPQHFGDGTRLSIL.

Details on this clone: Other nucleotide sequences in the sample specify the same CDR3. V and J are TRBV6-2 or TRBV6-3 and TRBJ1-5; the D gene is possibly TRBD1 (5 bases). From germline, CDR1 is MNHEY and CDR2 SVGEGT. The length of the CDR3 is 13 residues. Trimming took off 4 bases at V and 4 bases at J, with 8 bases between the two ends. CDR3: CASSSDRNQPQHF. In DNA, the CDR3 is TGTGCCAGCAGTTCCGACAGAAATCAGCCCCAGCATTTT.

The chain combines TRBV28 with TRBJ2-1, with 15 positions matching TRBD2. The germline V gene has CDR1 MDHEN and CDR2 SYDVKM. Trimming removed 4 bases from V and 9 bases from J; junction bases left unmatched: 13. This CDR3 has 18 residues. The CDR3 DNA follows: TGTGCCAGCAGTTCGGCTGGGTCCGGACTAGCGGGAGGGGGTGAGCAGTTCTTC. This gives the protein CASSSAGSGLAGGGEQFF. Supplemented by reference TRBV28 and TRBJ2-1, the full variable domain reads DVKVTQSSRYLVKRTGEKVFLECVQDMDHENMFWYRQDPGLGLRLIYFSYDVKMKEKGDIPEGYSVSREKKERFSLILESASTNQTSMYLCASSSAGSGLAGGGEQFFGPGTRLTVL.

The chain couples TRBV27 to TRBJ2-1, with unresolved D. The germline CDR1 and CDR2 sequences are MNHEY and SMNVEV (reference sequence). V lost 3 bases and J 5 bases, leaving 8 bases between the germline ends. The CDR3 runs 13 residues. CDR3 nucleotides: TGTGCCAGCAGTTTGCAGCAGGACAATGAGCAGTTCTTC. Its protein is CASSLQQDNEQFF.

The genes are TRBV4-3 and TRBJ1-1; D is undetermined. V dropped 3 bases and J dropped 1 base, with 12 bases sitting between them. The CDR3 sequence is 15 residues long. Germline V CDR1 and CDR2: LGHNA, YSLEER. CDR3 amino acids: CASSQELRSNTEAFF. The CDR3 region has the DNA TGCGCCAGCAGCCAGGAGCTTAGGTCGAACACTGAAGCTTTCTTT.

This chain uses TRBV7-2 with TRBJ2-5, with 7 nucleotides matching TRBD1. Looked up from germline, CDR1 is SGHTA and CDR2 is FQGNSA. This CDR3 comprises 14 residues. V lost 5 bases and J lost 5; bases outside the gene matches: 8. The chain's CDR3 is CASSPRDSTETQYF. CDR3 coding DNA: TGTGCCAGCAGCCCTCGGGACAGTACGGAGACCCAGTACTTC.

CDR3 amino acids: CASSGRSGHLGDTQYF. The CDR3 DNA reads as TGTGCCAGCAGTGGCCGTAGCGGCCATTTAGGAGATACGCAGTATTTT. The rearrangement uses TRBV25-1 and TRBJ2-3, with a weak D call TRBD2 (6 bases). Germline CDR1 and CDR2: MGHDK and SYGVNS. Trimming took off 4 bases at V and 5 bases at J, with 19 bases between the two ends. This CDR3 has 16 amino acids.

DNA of the CDR3: TGTGCCAGCAGTGAACAGGGGCCGCGAGGGAACACTGAAGCTTTCTTT. Its translation: CASSEQGPRGNTEAFF. The rearrangement links TRBV6-1 to TRBJ1-1, with a tentative D call TRBD1 (6 bases). Between the trimmed V and J ends, which lost 2 bases and 1 base, there was a span of 14 bases. This CDR3 has 16 residues. Germline CDR1 MNHNS, CDR2 SASEGT.

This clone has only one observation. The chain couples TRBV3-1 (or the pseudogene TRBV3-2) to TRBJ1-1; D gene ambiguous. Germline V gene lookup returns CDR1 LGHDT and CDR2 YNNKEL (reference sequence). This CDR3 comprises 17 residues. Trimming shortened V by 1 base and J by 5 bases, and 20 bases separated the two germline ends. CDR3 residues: CASSQVSSWVRLTEAFF. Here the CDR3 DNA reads TGTGCCAGCAGCCAAGTAAGTTCGTGGGTGCGGCTAACTGAAGCTTTCTTT.

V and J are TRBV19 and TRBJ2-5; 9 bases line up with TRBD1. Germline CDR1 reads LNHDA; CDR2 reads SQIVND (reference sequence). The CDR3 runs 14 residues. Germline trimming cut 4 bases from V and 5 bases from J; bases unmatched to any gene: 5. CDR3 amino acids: CASSTTGGRETQYF. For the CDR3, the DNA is TGTGCCAGTAGTACCACAGGGGGCAGGGAGACCCAGTACTTC.

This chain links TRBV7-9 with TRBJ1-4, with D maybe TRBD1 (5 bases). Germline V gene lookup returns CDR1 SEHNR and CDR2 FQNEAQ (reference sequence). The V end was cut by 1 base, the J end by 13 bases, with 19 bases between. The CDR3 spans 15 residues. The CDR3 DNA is TGTGCCAGCAGCTTAGATCCCAGCCCGTTGGGGGGACTGTTTTTT. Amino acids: CASSLDPSPLGGLFF.

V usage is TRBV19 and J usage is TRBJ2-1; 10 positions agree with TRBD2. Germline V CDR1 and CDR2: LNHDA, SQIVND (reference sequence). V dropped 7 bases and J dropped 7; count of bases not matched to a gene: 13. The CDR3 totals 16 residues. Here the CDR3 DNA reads TGTGCCAGTAATATTCTCGGGGTAGCGGGAGGAAATGAGCAGTTCTTC. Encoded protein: CASNILGVAGGNEQFF.

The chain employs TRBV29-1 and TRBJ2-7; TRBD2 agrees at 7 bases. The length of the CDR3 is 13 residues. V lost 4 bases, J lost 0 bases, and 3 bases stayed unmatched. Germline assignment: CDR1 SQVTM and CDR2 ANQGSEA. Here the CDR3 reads CSVVSSGSYEQYF. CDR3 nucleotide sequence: TGCAGCGTTGTTTCTAGCGGCTCCTACGAGCAGTACTTC.

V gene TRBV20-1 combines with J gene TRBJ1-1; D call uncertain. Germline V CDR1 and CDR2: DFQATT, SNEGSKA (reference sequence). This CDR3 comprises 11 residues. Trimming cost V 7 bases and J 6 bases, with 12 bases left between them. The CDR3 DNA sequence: TGCAGTGTTCAGGATATCCCTGAAGCTTTCTTT. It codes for CSVQDIPEAFF.

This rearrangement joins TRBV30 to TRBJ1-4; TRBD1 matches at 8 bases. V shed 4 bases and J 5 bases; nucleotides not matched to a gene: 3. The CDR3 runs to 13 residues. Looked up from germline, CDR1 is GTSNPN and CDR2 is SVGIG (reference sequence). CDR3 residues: CAWTRDRNEKLFF. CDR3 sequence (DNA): TGTGCCTGGACCCGGGACAGGAATGAAAAACTGTTTTTT.